Below, 30 T cell receptor beta chains from the same sample are listed, as sequenced in a study of shared clonotypes between healthy human individuals. Sequenced by immunoSEQ multiplex PCR; TCRdb stores in-frame clones only, minus some. The sample has 2 million to 2.5 million clones; more than 80% are singletons. Sample: naive CD4+ T cells from PBMCs. The subset is: CD45RA+ positively selected. These receptors originate from a man aged 18 to 30 in good health. Some clones in this sample may be carry-over from other donors' samples.

In the case of this clone: This same CDR3 is encoded by further DNA sequences in the sample. V and J are TRBV19 and TRBJ2-5; the D is unclear. V lost 6 bases to trimming and J lost 5 bases, with 7 bases between them. There are 11 residues in the CDR3. The germline V gene has CDR1 LNHDA and CDR2 SQIVND (reference sequence). In nucleotides, the CDR3 is TGTGCCAGTAGCCTCGGGGAGACCCAGTACTTC. This gives the protein CASSLGETQYF.

The chain uses TRBV5-1 and TRBJ2-7; 7 bases map to TRBD1. Germline V lookup: CDR1 SGHRS, CDR2 YFSETQ. V lost 4 bases and J lost 5; bases outside the gene matches: 9. This CDR3 is 14 amino acids long. The CDR3 is CASSTSTGEDEQYF. In DNA, the CDR3 is TGCGCCAGCAGCACCAGCACAGGGGAAGACGAGCAGTACTTC.

This clone was recorded only once. This chain links TRBV2 with TRBJ2-7, with 10 bases aligning to TRBD1. The CDR3 is 12 residues long. Germline lookup yields CDR1 SNHLY and CDR2 FYNNEI. The J segment lost 5 bases and the V segment lost 11 bases, leaving 6 bases of the junction unmatched. For the CDR3, the DNA is TGTGCCGGGCGGGACAGGGGCGACGAGCAGTACTTC. This translates into CAGRDRGDEQYF.

The CDR3 DNA reads as TGTGCCAGCAAGATAAGAAATGAGCAGTTCTTC. Residues: CASKIRNEQFF. The V gene is TRBV28, the J gene TRBJ2-1; no firm D call. The germline CDR1 and CDR2 sequences are MDHEN and SYDVKM. V was shortened by 7 bases and J by 7 bases, with 8 bases between the two germline ends. This CDR3 is 11 amino acids long.

This rearrangement joins TRBV30 to TRBJ1-6, with D tentatively TRBD1 (6 bases). Germline CDR1 GTSNPN, CDR2 SVGIG (reference sequence). V was trimmed by 7 bases and J by 8 bases, leaving 15 bases between them. CDR3 length: 13 residues. As DNA, the CDR3 is TGTGCCTTACAACAGGGTACGGATTCACCCCTCCACTTT. Translation gives CALQQGTDSPLHF.

The V and J genes are TRBV7-9 and TRBJ2-5; D not certain. The CDR3 has 12 residues. Germline CDR1 is SEHNR and CDR2 is FQNEAQ (reference sequence). Trimming pared 9 bases from V and 5 bases from J, leaving 13 bases between. The CDR3 protein is CASLLEGETQYF. In DNA form, the CDR3 reads TGTGCCAGTTTATTAGAAGGGGAGACCCAGTACTTC.

The V gene is TRBV30, the J gene TRBJ2-7; no clear D. CDR3 length equals 11 residues. The V and J ends lost 3 bases and 1 base respectively, with 4 bases between them. Germline assignment: CDR1 GTSNPN and CDR2 SVGIG (reference sequence). The CDR3 DNA follows: TGTGCCTGGAGCGAATCCTACGAGCAGTACTTC. This encodes CAWSESYEQYF.

This chain connects TRBV30 to TRBJ1-2; D gene unclear. CDR3 size: 14 residues. Germline-derived CDR1 and CDR2 are GTSNPN and SVGIG (reference sequence). Trimming pared 6 bases from V and 8 bases from J, leaving 22 bases between. The CDR3 protein is CACPIRGLLRGYTF. The CDR3 DNA reads TGTGCCTGCCCAATACGCGGGTTGCTGCGGGGCTACACCTTC.

The chain couples TRBV7-9 to TRBJ2-1; D is tentatively TRBD1 or TRBD2 (6 bases each). Germline V gene sequence: CDR1 SEHNR, CDR2 FQNEAQ (reference sequence). This CDR3 is built from 15 residues. V was clipped by 8 bases and J by 4 bases, with 18 bases between them. The CDR3 spells CASAPRRGEYNEQFF. The CDR3 DNA reads TGTGCCAGCGCCCCTCGGAGGGGGGAGTACAATGAGCAGTTCTTC.

This chain uses TRBV7-7 with TRBJ2-3; 7 bases fit TRBD2. V lost 1 base, J lost 6 bases, and 4 bases stayed unmatched. Germline V gene lookup returns CDR1 SSHAT and CDR2 FNYEAQ (reference sequence). The CDR3 sequence is 14 residues long. This CDR3 reads CASSLGTSSDTQYF. The DNA of the CDR3 is TGTGCCAGCAGCTTAGGGACTAGTAGCGATACGCAGTATTTT.

The chain has TRBV7-8 and TRBJ1-1, with D uncertain. The germline gives CDR1 SGHVS, CDR2 FQNEAQ. V was shortened by 5 bases and J by 2 bases, with 15 bases between the two germline ends. CDR3 length: 15 residues. Here the CDR3 DNA reads TGTGCCAGCAGCATTGGGTCTCCCGTTAACACTGAAGCTTTCTTT. It encodes CASSIGSPVNTEAFF.

The chain employs TRBV10-2 and TRBJ2-2, with 8 bases fitting TRBD2. V shed 4 bases and J 5 bases; nucleotides not matched to a gene: 6. Germline values: CDR1 WSHSY, CDR2 SAAADI. This CDR3 has 15 residues. The CDR3 protein is CASSGLAGGTGELFF. The CDR3 bases are TGCGCCAGCAGTGGGCTAGCGGGTGGGACCGGGGAGCTGTTTTTT.

This chain joins TRBV7-3 and TRBJ2-1, with D maybe TRBD2 (6 bases). V gave up 2 bases and J gave up 2 bases, with 13 bases separating them. The CDR3 spans 16 residues. Germline lookup yields CDR1 SGHTA and CDR2 FQGTGA. CDR3 region: CASSLRRSSAYNEQFF. In DNA, the CDR3 is TGTGCCAGCAGCTTACGGAGATCTAGCGCCTACAATGAGCAGTTCTTC.

This chain connects TRBV2 to TRBJ1-1; no reliable D call. This CDR3 has 12 amino acids. Germline assignment: CDR1 SNHLY and CDR2 FYNNEI. Trimming removed 7 bases from V and 11 bases from J, with 17 bases in between. The CDR3 loop is CASTTVDGIAFF. Here the CDR3 DNA reads TGTGCCAGCACTACGGTAGACGGTATTGCTTTCTTT.

This chain joins TRBV16 and TRBJ1-3; perhaps TRBD1 as D (5 bases). The CDR3 totals 16 residues. CDR1 and CDR2 from the germline V gene are KGHSY and FQNENV. Trimming cost V 3 bases and J 5 bases, with 17 bases left between them. This CDR3 reads CASSHEGRADRNTIYF. CDR3 DNA: TGTGCCAGCAGCCATGAGGGACGGGCTGATCGAAACACCATATATTTT.

This clone occurred once. CDR3 residues: CASSLLRGGLQAFF. CDR3 bases: TGTGCCAGCAGTTTGCTCCGTGGGGGCCTACAAGCTTTCTTT. V gene TRBV28 combines with J gene TRBJ1-1, with D perhaps TRBD1 (6 bases). CDR3 length equals 14 residues. Trimming shortened V by 3 bases and J by 9 bases, and 17 bases separated the two germline ends. In germline, CDR1 is MDHEN, CDR2 SYDVKM.

The rearrangement uses TRBV28 and TRBJ2-4; D possibly matches TRBD1 or TRBD2 (5 bases each). V was shortened by 4 bases and J by 5 bases, with 24 bases between the two germline ends. The CDR3 sequence is 18 residues long. Germline assignment: CDR1 MDHEN and CDR2 SYDVKM. CDR3 nucleotides: TGTGCCAGCAGTTCCTACCTCGGGACCCTCCTAGGGGAAAACATTCAGTACTTC. Encoded protein: CASSSYLGTLLGENIQYF.

This chain uses TRBV5-5 with TRBJ2-7; D is possibly TRBD2 (6 bases). Trimming took off 0 bases at V and 3 bases at J, with 10 bases between the two ends. The CDR3 loop spans 14 amino acids. Germline V gene sequence: CDR1 SGHKS, CDR2 YYEKEE (reference sequence). The CDR3 loop is CASSLAGLLYEQYF. In DNA, the CDR3 is TGTGCCAGCAGCTTGGCGGGACTCCTCTACGAGCAGTACTTC. The full variable domain, rest sourced from reference TRBV5-5 and TRBJ2-7, is DAGVTQSPTHLIKTRGQQVTLRCSPISGHKSVSWYQQVLGQGPQFIFQYYEKEERGRGNFPDRFSARQFPNYSSELNVNALLLGDSALYLCASSLAGLLYEQYFGPGTRLTVT.

The chain carries TRBV6-5 and TRBJ1-4, with TRBD1 matching over 10 bases. Germline-derived CDR1 and CDR2 are MNHEY and SVGAGI. V lost 6 bases, J lost 7 bases, and 8 bases stayed unmatched. This CDR3 has 15 amino acids. CDR3 protein: CASRWTGGTVEKLFF. CDR3 sequence (DNA): TGTGCCAGCAGGTGGACAGGGGGGACGGTTGAAAAACTGTTTTTT.

The rearrangement links TRBV7-9 to TRBJ2-5; tentatively, D is TRBD1 or TRBD2 (5 bases each). The germline CDR1 and CDR2 sequences are SEHNR and FQNEAQ (reference sequence). The CDR3 is 16 residues long. V lost 0 bases, J lost 5 bases, and 16 bases lay in between. CDR3 loop: CASSLAGRAGVETQYF. The CDR3, as DNA: TGTGCCAGCAGCTTAGCGGGCAGGGCCGGGGTGGAGACCCAGTACTTC.

This clone was detected once. The rearrangement uses TRBV7-3 and TRBJ1-2; D remains ambiguous. Germline V lookup: CDR1 SGHTA, CDR2 FQGTGA. V gave up 3 bases and J gave up 3 bases, with 8 bases separating them. The CDR3 is 13 amino acids. The CDR3 here is CASSLRFDYGYTF. The DNA for the CDR3 is TGTGCCAGCAGCTTGCGGTTCGACTATGGCTACACCTTC.

This clone appeared once. This chain uses TRBV11-2 with TRBJ2-5; possible D gene TRBD1, 6 bases. The CDR3 totals 13 residues. Germline-derived CDR1 and CDR2 are SGHAT and FQNNGV. V was pared by 5 bases and J by 1 base, with 8 bases between. CDR3 sequence: CASSRDIQETQYF. The CDR3 coding sequence is TGTGCCAGCAGCCGGGACATCCAAGAGACCCAGTACTTC.

This rearrangement joins TRBV5-5 to TRBJ2-4; D is unresolved. With 0 bases removed from V and 6 bases from J, the gap between germline ends came to 7 bases. Germline V gives CDR1 SGHKS, CDR2 YYEKEE (reference sequence). There are 13 residues in the CDR3. CDR3 amino acids: CASSLGVGNIQYF. The CDR3 DNA is TGTGCCAGCAGCTTGGGAGTAGGAAACATTCAGTACTTC.

V and J are TRBV4-1 and TRBJ1-2, with D possibly matching TRBD1 (5 bases). This CDR3 has 15 amino acids. The germline V gene has CDR1 MGHRA and CDR2 YSYEKL. Trimming pared 1 base from V and 4 bases from J, leaving 13 bases between. CDR3 region: CASSQGNRGSYGYTF. The CDR3 region has the DNA TGCGCCAGCAGCCAAGGTAATAGGGGATCCTATGGCTACACCTTC.

V usage is TRBV28 and J usage is TRBJ2-5; possible D gene TRBD1, 6 bases. Trimming shortened V by 8 bases and J by 2 bases, and 15 bases separated the two germline ends. The CDR3 consists of 14 residues. The V gene's germline CDR1 is MDHEN and CDR2 SYDVKM. The chain's CDR3 is CASHPGHTQETQYF. In DNA, the CDR3 is TGTGCCAGCCACCCGGGACATACACAAGAGACCCAGTACTTC. The whole variable domain, filled in from reference TRBV28 and TRBJ2-5, reads DVKVTQSSRYLVKRTGEKVFLECVQDMDHENMFWYRQDPGLGLRLIYFSYDVKMKEKGDIPEGYSVSREKKERFSLILESASTNQTSMYLCASHPGHTQETQYFGPGTRLLVL.

The genes are TRBV5-6 and TRBJ2-6; D possibly corresponds to TRBD2 (6 bases). There are 16 residues in the CDR3. Germline CDR1 and CDR2: SGHDT and YYEEEE. The ends were cut back, 2 bases at V and 0 bases at J, with 9 bases in the middle. Written as DNA, the CDR3 is TGTGCCAGCAGCTTACCGGGAGCCTCTGGGGCCAACGTCCTGACTTTC. It translates to CASSLPGASGANVLTF.

Worth noting for this clone: Other DNA sequences in the same sample also yield this CDR3. The rearrangement links TRBV5-1 to TRBJ2-7; perhaps TRBD2 as D (5 bases). Trimming shortened V by 0 bases and J by 3 bases, and 7 bases separated the two germline ends. The germline V gene has CDR1 SGHRS and CDR2 YFSETQ. The CDR3 covers 13 residues. CDR3 in DNA: TGCGCCAGCAGCTTGGGACGGGACTACGAGCAGTACTTC. This translates into CASSLGRDYEQYF.

The chain combines TRBV7-2 with TRBJ2-2; 12 bases agree with TRBD2. The CDR3 totals 16 residues. V was pared by 5 bases and J by 5 bases, with 6 bases of the junction left unmatched. Germline values: CDR1 SGHTA, CDR2 FQGNSA. CDR3 region: CASSPGTSGPTGELFF. CDR3 nucleotide sequence: TGTGCCAGCAGCCCCGGGACTAGCGGGCCTACCGGGGAGCTGTTTTTT.

The chain carries TRBV19 and TRBJ2-2, with no clear D. CDR3 length: 14 residues. From germline, CDR1 is LNHDA and CDR2 SQIVND (reference sequence). V dropped 3 bases and J dropped 5 bases, with 10 bases sitting between them. CDR3 coding DNA: TGTGCCAGTAGTATGGTCCAAAGGACCGGGGAGCTGTTTTTT. Translation gives CASSMVQRTGELFF. Full variable domain (missing parts from reference TRBV19 and TRBJ2-2): DGGITQSPKYLFRKEGQNVTLSCEQNLNHDAMYWYRQDPGQGLRLIYYSQIVNDFQKGDIAEGYSVSREKKESFPLTVTSAQKNPTAFYLCASSMVQRTGELFFGEGSRLTVL.

The V and J genes are TRBV2 and TRBJ2-5; 7 bases agree with TRBD2. With 4 bases clipped from V and 1 base from J, the junction kept 6 bases outside the gene matches. Germline CDR1 reads SNHLY; CDR2 reads FYNNEI. The CDR3 runs 15 residues. The CDR3 reads CASSGGLPIQETQYF. The DNA for the CDR3 is TGTGCCAGCAGTGGGGGACTACCTATCCAAGAGACCCAGTACTTC.